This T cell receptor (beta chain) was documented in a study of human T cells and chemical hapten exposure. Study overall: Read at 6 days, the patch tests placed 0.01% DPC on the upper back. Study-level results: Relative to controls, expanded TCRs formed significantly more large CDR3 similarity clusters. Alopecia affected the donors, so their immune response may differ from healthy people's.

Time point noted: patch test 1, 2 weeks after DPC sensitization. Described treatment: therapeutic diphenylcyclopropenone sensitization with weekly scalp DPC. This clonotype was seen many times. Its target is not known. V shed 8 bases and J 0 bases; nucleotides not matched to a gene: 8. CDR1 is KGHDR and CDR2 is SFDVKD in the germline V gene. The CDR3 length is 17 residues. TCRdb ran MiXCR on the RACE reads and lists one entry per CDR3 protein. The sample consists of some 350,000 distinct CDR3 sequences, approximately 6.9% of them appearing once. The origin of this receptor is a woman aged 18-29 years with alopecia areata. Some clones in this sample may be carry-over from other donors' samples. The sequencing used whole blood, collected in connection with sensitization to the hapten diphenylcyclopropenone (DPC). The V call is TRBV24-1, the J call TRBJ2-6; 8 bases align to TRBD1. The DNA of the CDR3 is TGTGCCACCATTACCGGACAGGGATACTCTGGGGCCAACGTCCTGACTTTC. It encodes CATITGQGYSGANVLTF.